These 30 T cell receptor beta chains were all obtained from the same sample, sequenced in a study of beta chain features in type 1 diabetes (dated by TCRdb to about 2018). To prepare the library, the immunoSEQ multiplex PCR assay was applied. The High Capacity cDNA Reverse Transcription Kit was used to reverse transcribe all of the isolated RNA, meaning that expressed TCRB transcripts were what got sequenced. In its TCRdb copy, this immuneACCESS table keeps in-frame sequences only and misses some clones. Where compared with another copy, unresolved V genes explain less than half of these, and the others have no known cause. The sample table contains 400,000 to 450,000 clones; only one count was recorded for about 15% of them. The ten largest clones represent 0.035% to 0.045% of the sample. What was sequenced was naive CD4+ T cells from blood. Sample cell subset or site, as interpreted from the label and publication: true naive CD4+ T cells. The source of these receptors is a man aged 25-45 years in good health.

This clone was recorded a few times. This sequence joins TRBV7-2 and TRBJ1-5; the match to TRBD1 covers 9 bases. In germline, CDR1 is SGHTA, CDR2 FQGNSA. The ends lost 1 base at V and 2 bases at J; junction bases unmatched: 0. This CDR3 spans 15 amino acids. The CDR3 sequence is CASSLGTGGNQPQHF. DNA of the CDR3: TGTGCCAGCAGCTTAGGGACAGGGGGCAATCAGCCCCAGCATTTT. The whole variable domain, remainder taken from reference TRBV7-2 and TRBJ1-5, is GAGVSQSPSNKVTEKGKDVELRCDPISGHTALYWYRQSLGQGLEFLIYFQGNSAPDKSGLPSDRFSAERTGGSVSTLTIQRTQQEDSAVYLCASSLGTGGNQPQHFGDGTRLSIL.

Notes on this clone: One junction end does not reproduce the germline sequence, and a read error may be involved. This sequence joins TRBV7-7 and TRBJ1-1; TRBD1 matches 8 bases. CDR1 and CDR2 (germline): SSHAT, FNYEAQ (reference sequence). This CDR3 has 15 amino acids. The CDR3 coding sequence is TGTGCTAGCAGCCCAGCACAGGGGGATGGCACTGAAGCTTTCTTT. Encoded protein: CASSPAQGDGTEAFF.

This clone came up a few times. The chain employs TRBV5-1 and TRBJ2-3, with D tentatively TRBD2 (6 bases). The CDR3 length is 15 residues. From germline, CDR1 is SGHRS and CDR2 YFSETQ. Deletions cut 0 bases from V and 2 bases from J, with 10 bases between. CDR3 DNA sequence: TGCGCCAGCAGCTTGGTTAGCGGACCCACAGATACGCAGTATTTT. It encodes CASSLVSGPTDTQYF.

This clone was seen only a few times. CDR3 loop: CASTLAGRGEQFF. CDR3 sequence (DNA): TGTGCCAGTACTTTGGCAGGCCGTGGTGAGCAGTTCTTC. The V gene is TRBV19, the J gene TRBJ2-1; unclear D gene. This CDR3 comprises 13 residues. The V end lost 7 bases, the J end lost 9 bases, and 16 bases lay between the germline ends. Germline lookup yields CDR1 LNHDA and CDR2 SQIVND (reference sequence).

Here the CDR3 reads CASSRSGFSYNEQFF. In nucleotides, the CDR3 is TGTGCCAGCAGCCGGTCTGGTTTCTCCTACAATGAGCAGTTCTTC. J is TRBJ2-1 and V is TRBV5-8; D is unresolved. The germline CDR1 and CDR2 sequences are SGHTS and YDEGEE. This CDR3 is built from 15 residues. Trimming took 4 bases from V and 0 from J, leaving 11 bases between them.

This chain links TRBV5-1 with TRBJ1-1; no clear D gene. The germline gives CDR1 SGHRS, CDR2 YFSETQ. The germline V and J ends were trimmed by 1 base and 3 bases, with 7 bases remaining between them. There are 13 residues in the CDR3. The CDR3 bases are TGCGCCAGCAGCTTGAGCAGTGACACTGAAGCTTTCTTT. Translation: CASSLSSDTEAFF. The full variable domain, completed using reference TRBV5-1 and TRBJ1-1, is KAGVTQTPRYLIKTRGQQVTLSCSPISGHRSVSWYQQTPGQGLQFLFEYFSETQRNKGNFPGRFSGRQFSNSRSEMNVSTLELGDSALYLCASSLSSDTEAFFGQGTRLTVV.

The genes are TRBV11-2 and TRBJ2-3; a possible D gene is TRBD2 (5 bases). This CDR3 contains 15 residues. V lost 2 bases to trimming and J lost 0 bases, with 9 bases between them. Germline V gene sequence: CDR1 SGHAT, CDR2 FQNNGV. Here the CDR3 reads CASSLRETSTDTQYF. The CDR3 DNA reads as TGTGCCAGCAGCTTACGGGAAACTAGCACAGATACGCAGTATTTT.

This clone turned up a few times. V and J are TRBV7-9 and TRBJ1-2; 7 bases are a match to TRBD1. Losses at the gene ends were 4 bases for V and 4 bases for J; bases not matched to a gene: 6. CDR1 is SEHNR, CDR2 FQNEAQ, per germline (reference sequence). This CDR3 is built from 14 residues. The CDR3 coding sequence is TGTGCCAGCAGCTCAGCAGGGGGGACCTATGGCTACACCTTC. Residues: CASSSAGGTYGYTF.

This clone has only a few counts. The chain links TRBV10-3 to TRBJ2-2, with 8 positions matching TRBD2. The length of the CDR3 is 17 residues. Germline values: CDR1 ENHRY, CDR2 SYGVKD. V shed 4 bases, J shed 6 bases, and the junction held 13 bases outside the gene matches. CDR3 DNA sequence: TGTGCCATCAGTGCCGGGAGCGGGGGACTTTACTCCGGGGAGCTGTTTTTT. Amino acid sequence: CAISAGSGGLYSGELFF.

This clone was seen at least ten times. The rearrangement joins TRBV7-9 to TRBJ2-3; unclear D gene. Trimming cost V 1 base and J 1 base, with 3 bases left between them. Germline V gives CDR1 SEHNR, CDR2 FQNEAQ (reference sequence). The CDR3 length is 13 residues. The CDR3 is CASSLERTDTQYF. CDR3 sequence (DNA): TGTGCCAGCAGCTTAGAACGCACAGATACGCAGTATTTT.

The chain combines TRBV7-2 with TRBJ2-1, with unresolved D. V shed 5 bases and J shed 7 bases, with 12 bases lying between them. The CDR3 consists of 13 residues. Germline V gives CDR1 SGHTA, CDR2 FQGNSA. The CDR3, as DNA: TGTGCCAGCAGCCCTCATATCCTTAATGAGCAGTTCTTC. Its protein product is CASSPHILNEQFF.

This clone appeared a few times. The CDR3 region has the DNA TGTGCCAGCAGCCTCCGTAGCGGGAGTGGCGTGAATGAGCAGTTCTTC. Encoded protein: CASSLRSGSGVNEQFF. The V gene is TRBV2, the J gene TRBJ2-1, with 9 nucleotides matching TRBD2. The ends lost 6 bases at V and 7 bases at J; junction bases unmatched: 13. From germline, CDR1 is SNHLY and CDR2 FYNNEI. The CDR3 runs 16 residues.

In this sample, this clone turned up a few times. The chain couples TRBV4-1 to TRBJ2-3; 8 bases are shared with TRBD1. The CDR3 length is 13 residues. CDR1 and CDR2 (germline): MGHRA, YSYEKL. V trimming: 1 base; J trimming: 9 bases; junction bases outside the gene matches: 3. In DNA form, the CDR3 reads TGCGCCAGCAGCCAAGGGACAGGGATCACGCAGTATTTT. Protein product: CASSQGTGITQYF.

The sample holds a few counts of this clone. The CDR3 is CASSFGLRGTPADTQYF. In DNA form, the CDR3 reads TGCGCCAGCAGCTTTGGTCTGCGGGGGACGCCAGCAGATACGCAGTATTTT. The J gene is TRBJ2-3, the V gene TRBV5-1; 7 bases map to TRBD2. The germline V gene has CDR1 SGHRS and CDR2 YFSETQ. The J segment lost 4 bases and the V segment lost 2 bases, leaving 13 bases of the junction unmatched. CDR3 length equals 17 residues.

The chain links TRBV16 to TRBJ1-2; D call uncertain. Between the trimmed V and J ends, which lost 4 bases and 7 bases, there was a span of 10 bases. Germline V gene lookup returns CDR1 KGHSY and CDR2 FQNENV. The CDR3 is 12 amino acids. The CDR3 DNA reads TGTGCCAGCAGCCGGGTAGCATCTGGCTACACCTTC. Its protein product is CASSRVASGYTF.

The sample holds one count of this clone. The chain uses TRBV7-8 and TRBJ1-2, with TRBD1 as a possible D gene (5 bases). V was clipped by 5 bases and J by 8 bases, with 15 bases between them. Germline values: CDR1 SGHVS, CDR2 FQNEAQ. This CDR3 has 13 amino acids. The CDR3 spells CASSAAAGLGYTF. The CDR3 DNA follows: TGTGCCAGCAGCGCCGCCGCAGGGCTGGGCTACACCTTC.

The genes are TRBV6-1 and TRBJ2-1, with D possibly matching TRBD2 (5 bases). Germline loops: CDR1 MNHNS, CDR2 SASEGT. The CDR3 extends over 12 amino acids. V was cut by 4 bases and J by 10 bases, with 11 bases left in between. The CDR3 DNA sequence: TGTGCCAGCAGTGGATATCCGGGGGAGCAGTTCTTC. Protein: CASSGYPGEQFF.

V usage is TRBV7-2 and J usage is TRBJ2-3; D call uncertain. There are 11 residues in the CDR3. V lost 5 bases and J 5 bases, leaving 5 bases between the germline ends. The germline V gene encodes CDR1 SGHTA and CDR2 FQGNSA. CDR3 loop: CASSTQDTQYF. The CDR3 DNA reads as TGTGCCAGCAGCACCCAAGATACGCAGTATTTT.

This clone was observed a handful of times. The chain has TRBV29-1 and TRBJ2-1; TRBD2 agrees at 10 bases. V was pared by 2 bases and J by 8 bases, with 9 bases of the junction left unmatched. This CDR3 has 15 residues. Germline CDR1 SQVTM, CDR2 ANQGSEA. The CDR3 coding sequence is TGCAGCGTTGAACCCCTGGGGCTAGCGGGGGATGAGCAGTTCTTC. This encodes CSVEPLGLAGDEQFF.

There are a few counts of this clone. V usage is TRBV4-3 and J usage is TRBJ2-1, with 9 bases identical to TRBD2. The CDR3 contains 14 residues. Trimming at V came to 3 bases and at J to 6 bases, leaving 3 bases not matched to a gene. Germline V gives CDR1 LGHNA, CDR2 YSLEER. The CDR3 here is CASSQRGRANEQFF. The DNA for the CDR3 is TGCGCCAGCAGCCAGCGCGGGAGGGCCAATGAGCAGTTCTTC.

This clone was recorded a few times. The chain joins TRBV11-2 to TRBJ1-2; D gene ambiguous. Germline CDR1 SGHAT, CDR2 FQNNGV. Trimming took off 1 base at V and 4 bases at J, with 4 bases between the two ends. This CDR3 has 12 amino acids. The CDR3 spells CASSLGTYGYTF. CDR3 DNA: TGTGCCAGCAGCTTAGGAACCTATGGCTACACCTTC.

The V call is TRBV7-9, the J call TRBJ2-5; D is uncertain. V dropped 3 bases and J dropped 0 bases, with 5 bases sitting between them. The CDR3 sequence is 13 residues long. The germline V gene encodes CDR1 SEHNR and CDR2 FQNEAQ (reference sequence). Here the CDR3 DNA reads TGTGCCAGCAGCTTTACGGACCAAGAGACCCAGTACTTC. As protein: CASSFTDQETQYF.

V and J are TRBV6-6 and TRBJ2-1; D unclear. Trimming took off 0 bases at V and 5 bases at J, with 8 bases between the two ends. This CDR3 contains 14 residues. The V gene's germline CDR1 is MNHNY and CDR2 SVGAGI (reference sequence). CDR3 protein: CASSYSQTNNEQFF. The DNA for the CDR3 is TGTGCCAGCAGTTACTCTCAGACGAACAATGAGCAGTTCTTC.

The chain employs TRBV5-6 and TRBJ1-1; 7 bases align to TRBD1. CDR3 length: 11 residues. The V and J ends lost 2 bases and 12 bases, in that order; junction bases with no gene match: 4. Germline V gives CDR1 SGHDT, CDR2 YYEEEE. CDR3 region: CASSFDRETFF. The DNA for the CDR3 is TGTGCCAGCAGCTTCGACAGGGAGACTTTCTTT.

This clone was detected only a few times. The chain is built from TRBV7-2 and TRBJ1-6; TRBD1 aligns across 9 bases. The V gene end was trimmed by 5 bases and the J gene end by 6 bases; junction bases not matched to a gene: 8. The CDR3 is 16 residues long. CDR1 and CDR2 from the germline V gene are SGHTA and FQGNSA. The CDR3 reads CASSPRTGESNSPLHF. The CDR3 bases are TGTGCCAGCAGCCCAAGGACAGGGGAAAGTAATTCACCCCTCCACTTT.

The V and J genes are TRBV7-9 and TRBJ2-2, with 7 bases fitting TRBD2. This CDR3 is built from 15 residues. V was pared by 5 bases and J by 0 bases, with 3 bases of the junction left unmatched. Looked up from germline, CDR1 is SEHNR and CDR2 is FQNEAQ (reference sequence). The CDR3 sequence is CASSNSGANTGELFF. CDR3 DNA: TGTGCCAGCAGCAACAGCGGGGCGAACACCGGGGAGCTGTTTTTT.

This chain links TRBV7-9 with TRBJ2-2, with TRBD1 identical over 7 bases. The CDR3 is made up of 14 amino acids. Germline V gene data show CDR1 as SEHNR and CDR2 as FQNEAQ (reference sequence). With V trimmed by 5 bases and J by 4 bases, 4 bases remained unmatched. CDR3 residues: CASSPDRVTGELFF. CDR3 in DNA: TGTGCCAGCAGCCCCGACAGGGTCACCGGGGAGCTGTTTTTT.

The chain combines TRBV7-2 with TRBJ2-3, with 7 bases aligning to TRBD1. In germline, CDR1 is SGHTA, CDR2 FQGNSA. After removal of 6 bases from V and 1 base from J, the junction contained 7 bases not matched to a gene. This CDR3 has 15 amino acids. In nucleotides, the CDR3 is TGTGCCAGCAGTCCACAGGGGTTGGGCACAGATACGCAGTATTTT. Translating it yields CASSPQGLGTDTQYF.

This CDR3 reads CASSRGLGDSETQYF. CDR3 nucleotide sequence: TGTGCCAGCAGCAGGGGACTAGGGGACTCGGAGACCCAGTACTTC. V gene TRBV7-8 combines with J gene TRBJ2-5; 8 bases fit TRBD2. Germline CDR1 reads SGHVS; CDR2 reads FQNEAQ. The CDR3 extends over 15 amino acids. J was trimmed by 5 bases and V by 5 bases; bases with no gene match: 10.

The genes are TRBV9 and TRBJ2-7, with 8 bases fitting TRBD2. Germline V gives CDR1 SGDLS, CDR2 YYNGEE. The CDR3 runs to 15 residues. J was trimmed by 3 bases and V by 1 base; bases with no gene match: 6. CDR3 sequence (DNA): TGTGCCAGCAGCGTAAGTCCCGGGGGGGACTACGAGCAGTACTTC. It is translated as CASSVSPGGDYEQYF.